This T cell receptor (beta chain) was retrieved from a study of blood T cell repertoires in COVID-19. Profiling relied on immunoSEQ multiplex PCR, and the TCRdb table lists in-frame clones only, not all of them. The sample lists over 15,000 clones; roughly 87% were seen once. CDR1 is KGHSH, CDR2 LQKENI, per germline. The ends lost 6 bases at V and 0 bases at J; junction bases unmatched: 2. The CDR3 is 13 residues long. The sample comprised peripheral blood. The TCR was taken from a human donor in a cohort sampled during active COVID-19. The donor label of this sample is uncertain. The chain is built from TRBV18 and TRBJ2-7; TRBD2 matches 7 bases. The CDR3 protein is CASSGGSSYEQYF. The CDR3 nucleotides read TGTGCCAGCTCGGGCGGGAGCTCCTACGAGCAGTACTTC.